This T cell receptor beta chain was captured by sequencing in a study of T-cell reconstitution after alpha-beta-depleted transplantation in children. Findings and caveats of the study: Day-60 TCRbeta diversity that was high in some patients was derived from surviving recipient T cells and thymic progenitors. As was reported, about two months after transplant, alpha-beta T cells came from several hundred expanded graft clones.

On this clonotype: Its cognate antigen is unknown.

The germline CDR1 and CDR2 sequences are ENHRY and SYGVKD. This CDR3 contains 15 residues. Trimming shortened V by 3 bases and J by 2 bases, and 12 bases separated the two germline ends. A library of TCRbeta sequences, prepared with unique molecular identifiers, was generated. TCRdb itself ran the PCR reads through MiXCR, one entry per CDR3 protein. The table shows hundreds of thousands of distinct CDR3 sequences, with around 16% occurring only once. This chain joins TRBV10-3 and TRBJ2-3; D may be TRBD2 (6 bases). Material: PBMCs, mostly from graft donor cells, obtained 360 days after TCRalphabeta/CD19-depleted stem cell transplant. The TCR comes from a boy in the first two years of life who had a stem cell transplant for Wiskott-Aldrich syndrome, so the T cells may come from the graft donor. The DNA of the CDR3 is TGTGCCATCAGTGATCCGGGAGCCCACACAGATACGCAGTATTTT. Translating gives CAISDPGAHTDTQYF.